The clone carrying this T cell receptor (beta chain) has a handful of counts. What it binds is unknown. From germline, CDR1 is SQVTM and CDR2 ANQGSEA. J lost 5 bases, V lost 6 bases, and 9 bases had no gene match. This CDR3 contains 14 residues. MiXCR, applied by TCRdb to the 5' RACE reads, yields one record per CDR3 protein. The table includes fewer than 350,000 distinct CDR3 sequences, more than 6.5% detected once. This sample was included in a study of identical twins. Study-level findings and limits: With abundant cord blood beta clonotypes, insertions were fewer; memory repertoires showed no such pattern. Part of the zero-insertion signal could reflect confounding by invariant MAIT and iNKT cells.

The same sample was also used in a study of yellow fever vaccine responses in identical twins.

This chain connects TRBV29-1 to TRBJ1-2; TRBD1 matches 10 bases. Sample: memory (CD45RO+) T cells sorted from blood. The sequence was collected from a woman under 30 in good health. The CDR3 DNA is TGCAGCGTAGTCCGGGACAGGGGAAGTTATGGCTACACCTTC. Translated: CSVVRDRGSYGYTF.